The clone carrying this T cell receptor beta chain came up a few times. Its specificity is not known. This specimen belongs to a study of blood T cells in healthy people across ages. Study summary: Capture by template switching was about one barcoded beta molecule per two T cells.

Each individual donor underwent a draw of around 9.8 milliliters of peripheral blood. The study's findings and limits: Fewer expanded clones and more diversity marked long-lived versus aged donors. Diversity figures based on one million T cells were deemed too low.

The second PCR ran about 6 to 11 cycles with a sample-barcoded 5' primer and J-beta primers. TCRdb reprocessed the 5' RACE reads with MiXCR, giving one entry per CDR3 protein. The table has 800,000 to 1,000,000 distinct CDR3 sequences, 45% to 50% seen once. The CDR3 runs 14 residues. V was shortened by 4 bases and J by 7 bases, with 19 bases between the two germline ends. CDR1 and CDR2 (germline): SQVTM, ANQGSEA. The sample comprised blood. The chain recombines TRBV29-1 with TRBJ1-1; possibly TRBD1 for D (6 bases). The clonotype was recovered from a man aged 25-45 years in good health. The CDR3 protein is CSVGGPAGAIEAFF. CDR3 in DNA: TGCAGCGTTGGAGGTCCGGCGGGGGCGATTGAAGCTTTCTTT.